A single T cell receptor beta chain is shown here with its context. The sample is drawn from a study of T-cell reconstitution after alpha-beta-depleted transplantation in children. The library targeted TCRbeta and was prepared with unique molecular identifiers. A single record per CDR3 protein comes from TCRdb applying MiXCR to the PCR reads. The data contain around 100,000 distinct CDR3 sequences, around 10% of them seen just once; the ten biggest clones take up around 34%. V shed 3 bases, J shed 0 bases, and the junction held 1 base outside the gene matches. Germline CDR1 and CDR2: SGHRS and YFSETQ. This CDR3 spans 16 amino acids.

Source: PBMCs, taken before TCRalphabeta/CD19-depleted stem cell transplant. V and J are TRBV5-1 and TRBJ2-1; 12 bases agree with TRBD2. This receptor was obtained from a boy aged 2-15 years with acute lymphoblastic leukemia, due to receive a stem cell transplant. CDR3 in amino acids: CASSWGLAGSYNEQFF. In nucleotides, the CDR3 is TGCGCCAGCAGCTGGGGACTAGCGGGCTCCTACAATGAGCAGTTCTTC.